Given below is one T cell receptor beta chain in context. This entry comes from a study of blood T cell repertoires in COVID-19. Looking at the study overall: Specimens from acute and convalescent COVID-19 originated in the United States, Italy and Spain. T cells, B-cell-depleted T cells, or PBMCs provided the cDNA or gDNA that served as material.

Original handling: Reference gene primer amplification in the assay estimated nucleated cell counts. Measured with immunoSEQ multiplex PCR; TCRdb has only the in-frame clones, and not every one. For V, J and clone size, that table is used; D and trimming come from the DNA. The sample shows about 270,000 clones, around 87% of them seen only once. Germline lookup yields CDR1 SGHDT and CDR2 YYEEEE. The CDR3 loop spans 15 amino acids. With 0 bases removed from V and 2 bases from J, the gap between germline ends came to 11 bases. Source material: peripheral blood. This receptor was obtained from a woman aged 45-65 years with acute or convalescent COVID-19. The chain employs TRBV5-6 and TRBJ2-5; the D gene is possibly TRBD2 (5 bases). CDR3 residues: CASSLERNLQETQYF. For the CDR3, the DNA is TGTGCCAGCAGCTTGGAGCGGAACTTACAAGAGACCCAGTACTTC.